This TCR beta chain was documented in a study of T cell repertoires in cytomegalovirus infection. Study-wide context: CMV infection plus the matching HLA type was flagged by public TCR beta signatures.

This CDR3 is built from 12 residues. CDR1 is MDHEN, CDR2 SYDVKM, per germline. Between the trimmed V and J ends, which lost 1 base and 7 bases, there was a span of 5 bases. TCRdb ran MiXCR on the reads and lists one entry per CDR3 protein. The sample holds around 310,000 distinct CDR3 sequences, about 17% seen once. The chain recombines TRBV28 with TRBJ1-5; D is unclear. The TCR sequence derives from a human donor in good health (CMV status not recorded). Some clones in this sample may be carry-over from other donors' samples. What was sequenced was PBMCs. The CDR3 DNA reads TGTGCCAGCAGTTTATCGGTCCAGCCCCAGCATTTT. Its protein is CASSLSVQPQHF.